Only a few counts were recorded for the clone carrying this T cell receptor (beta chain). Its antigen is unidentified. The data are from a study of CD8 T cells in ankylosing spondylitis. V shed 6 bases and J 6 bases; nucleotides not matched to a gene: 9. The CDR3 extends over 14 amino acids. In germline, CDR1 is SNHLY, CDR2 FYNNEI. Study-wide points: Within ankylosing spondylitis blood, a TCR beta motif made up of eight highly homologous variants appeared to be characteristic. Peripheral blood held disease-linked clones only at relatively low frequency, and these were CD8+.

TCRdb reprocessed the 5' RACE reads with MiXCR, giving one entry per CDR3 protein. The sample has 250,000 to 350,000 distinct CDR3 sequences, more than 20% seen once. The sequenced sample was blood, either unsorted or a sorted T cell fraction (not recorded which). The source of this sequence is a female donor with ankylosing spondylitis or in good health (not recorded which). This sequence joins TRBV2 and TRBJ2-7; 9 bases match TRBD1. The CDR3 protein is CASRRDRVSAEQYF. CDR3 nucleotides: TGTGCCAGCAGGAGGGACAGGGTTTCAGCCGAGCAGTACTTC.